This TCR beta chain is from a study of OX40 agonist ivuxolimab in advanced cancers. Points from the study as a whole: There were also nonresponders showing low normalized T-cell clonal expansion. Expanded clones belonging to CD8+ T cells outnumbered, on average, those of CD4+.

Per the germline V gene, CDR1 is SEHNR and CDR2 is FQNEAQ (reference sequence). The trim removed 8 bases at V and 5 bases at J, leaving 14 bases unmatched. The CDR3 runs 16 residues. A remark on this clone: The antigen remains unidentified.

Here immunoSEQ multiplex PCR was the method, and the copy in TCRdb shows in-frame clones only, minus some. The sample carries roughly 30,000 clones, 70% to 90% recorded once. Sequencing was performed on CD4+ or CD8+ T cells sorted from blood, taken in a trial of the OX40 agonist ivuxolimab. This TCR was sampled from an adult with an advanced solid tumor such as melanoma, head and neck, liver or kidney cancer. The rearrangement links TRBV7-9 to TRBJ2-5; TRBD1 agrees at 10 bases. The CDR3 here is CASLLPGQGQGETQYF. As DNA, the CDR3 is TGTGCCAGCCTACTCCCGGGACAGGGGCAGGGGGAGACCCAGTACTTC.